This TCR beta chain was sequenced for a study of T cell repertoires in cytomegalovirus infection. TCRdb reprocessed the reads with MiXCR, giving one entry per CDR3 protein. The data show around 900,000 distinct CDR3 sequences, 30% to 40% seen once. This clonotype was seen many times. Its antigen is unidentified. Germline V CDR1 and CDR2: MGHRA, YSYEKL. The CDR3 sequence is 16 residues long. The V and J ends lost 1 base and 2 bases respectively, with 11 bases between them. The sequence was collected from a human donor in good health (CMV status not recorded). Some clones in this sample may be carry-over from other donors' samples. The sample consisted of cultured CD8+ T cells from PBMCs, taken from culture after CMV antigen stimulation. The gene calls are TRBV4-1 and TRBJ2-2; a possible D gene is TRBD1 (5 bases). CDR3 region: CASSQGRGANTGELFF. CDR3 bases: TGCGCCAGCAGCCAAGGAAGGGGCGCCAACACCGGGGAGCTGTTTTTT.